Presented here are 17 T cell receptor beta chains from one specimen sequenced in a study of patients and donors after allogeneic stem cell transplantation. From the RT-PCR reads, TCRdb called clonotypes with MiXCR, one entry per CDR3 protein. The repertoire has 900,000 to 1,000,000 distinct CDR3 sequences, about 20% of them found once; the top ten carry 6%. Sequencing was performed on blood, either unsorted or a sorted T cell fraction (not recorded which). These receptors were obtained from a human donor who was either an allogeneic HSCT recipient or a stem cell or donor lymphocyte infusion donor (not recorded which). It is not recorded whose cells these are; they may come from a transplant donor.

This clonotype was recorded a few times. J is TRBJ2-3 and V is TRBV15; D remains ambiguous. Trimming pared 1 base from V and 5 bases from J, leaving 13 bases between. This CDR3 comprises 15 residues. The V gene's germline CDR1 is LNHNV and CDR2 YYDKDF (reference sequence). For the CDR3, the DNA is TGTGCCACCAGCAGAGCAAAGGAATCGGTAGATACGCAGTATTTT. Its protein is CATSRAKESVDTQYF.

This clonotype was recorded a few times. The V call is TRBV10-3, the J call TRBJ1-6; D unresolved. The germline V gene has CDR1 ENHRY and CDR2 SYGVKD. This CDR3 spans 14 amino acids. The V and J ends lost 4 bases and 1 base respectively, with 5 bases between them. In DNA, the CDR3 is TGTGCCATCAGTGTGGGTTCCTATAATTCACCCCTCCACTTT. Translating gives CAISVGSYNSPLHF.

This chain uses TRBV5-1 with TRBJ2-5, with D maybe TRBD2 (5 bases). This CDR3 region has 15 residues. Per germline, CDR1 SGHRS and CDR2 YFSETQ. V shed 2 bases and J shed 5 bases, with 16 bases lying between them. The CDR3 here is CASSFKSAASETQYF. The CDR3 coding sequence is TGCGCCAGCAGCTTTAAGTCAGCGGCCTCGGAGACCCAGTACTTC.

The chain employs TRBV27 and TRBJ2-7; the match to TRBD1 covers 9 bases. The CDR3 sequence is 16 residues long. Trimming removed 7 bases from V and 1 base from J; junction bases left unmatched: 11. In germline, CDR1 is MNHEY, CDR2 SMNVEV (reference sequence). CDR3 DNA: TGTGCCAGCATCCAAAGAGGCGGACAGGGGTCCTACGAGCAGTACTTC. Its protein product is CASIQRGGQGSYEQYF.

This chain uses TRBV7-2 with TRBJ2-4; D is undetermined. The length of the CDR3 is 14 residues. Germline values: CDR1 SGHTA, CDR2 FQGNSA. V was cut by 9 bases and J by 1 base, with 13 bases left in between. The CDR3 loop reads CASTNPGAKNIQYF. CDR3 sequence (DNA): TGTGCCAGTACTAACCCCGGGGCCAAAAACATTCAGTACTTC.

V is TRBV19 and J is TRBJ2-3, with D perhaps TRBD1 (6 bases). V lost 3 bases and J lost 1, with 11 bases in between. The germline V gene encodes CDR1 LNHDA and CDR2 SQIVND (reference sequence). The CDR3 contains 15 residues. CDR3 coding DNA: TGTGCCAGTAGTATTGAAAGGACAGGCACAGATACGCAGTATTTT. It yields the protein CASSIERTGTDTQYF.

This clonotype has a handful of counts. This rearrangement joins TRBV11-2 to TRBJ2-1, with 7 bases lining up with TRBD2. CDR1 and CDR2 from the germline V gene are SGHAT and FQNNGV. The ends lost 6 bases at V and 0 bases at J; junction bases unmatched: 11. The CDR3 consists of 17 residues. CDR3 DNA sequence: TGTGCCAGCAGATTACTGGGGGGGAGGAGCTCCTACAATGAGCAGTTCTTC. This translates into CASRLLGGRSSYNEQFF.

CDR3 DNA sequence: TGTGCCTGGAGTGTATCCGGGGATACGCAGTATTTT. Residues: CAWSVSGDTQYF. V is TRBV30 and J is TRBJ2-3; D is uncertain. There are 12 residues in the CDR3. The V end lost 0 bases, the J end lost 6 bases, and 7 bases lay between the germline ends. CDR1 and CDR2 from the germline V gene are GTSNPN and SVGIG (reference sequence).

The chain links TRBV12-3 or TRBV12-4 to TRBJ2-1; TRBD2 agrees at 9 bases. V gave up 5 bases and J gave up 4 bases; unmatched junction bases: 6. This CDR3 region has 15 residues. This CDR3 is CASSTASGKYNEQFF. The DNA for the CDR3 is TGTGCCAGCAGTACTGCTAGCGGGAAATACAATGAGCAGTTCTTC.

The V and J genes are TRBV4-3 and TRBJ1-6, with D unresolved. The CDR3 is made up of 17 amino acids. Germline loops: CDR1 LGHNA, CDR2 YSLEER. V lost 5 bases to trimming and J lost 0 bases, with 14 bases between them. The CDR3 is CASSSGKGSSYNSPLHF. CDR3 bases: TGCGCCAGCAGCTCGGGAAAGGGAAGCTCCTATAATTCACCCCTCCACTTT.

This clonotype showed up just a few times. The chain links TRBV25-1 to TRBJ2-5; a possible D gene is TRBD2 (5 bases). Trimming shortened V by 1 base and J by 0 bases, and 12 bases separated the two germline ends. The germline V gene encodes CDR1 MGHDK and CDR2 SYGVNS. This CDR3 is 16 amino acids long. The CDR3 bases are TGTGCCAGCAGTGAATTTGAAGGACTGCACCAAGAGACCCAGTACTTC. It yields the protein CASSEFEGLHQETQYF.

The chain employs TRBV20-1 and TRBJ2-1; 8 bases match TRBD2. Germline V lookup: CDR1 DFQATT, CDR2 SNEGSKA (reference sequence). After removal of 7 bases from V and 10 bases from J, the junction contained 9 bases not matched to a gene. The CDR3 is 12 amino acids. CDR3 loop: CSVLRGGREQFF. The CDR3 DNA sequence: TGCAGTGTCTTACGGGGGGGCCGGGAGCAGTTCTTC.

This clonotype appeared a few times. CDR3 sequence (DNA): TGTGCCAGCAGCTTAGAGCAGGGGCCTGAAGCTTTCTTT. It translates to CASSLEQGPEAFF. The chain employs TRBV7-2 and TRBJ1-1, with D perhaps TRBD1 (6 bases). The CDR3 has 13 amino acids. Germline V gives CDR1 SGHTA, CDR2 FQGNSA. Trimming took off 1 base at V and 6 bases at J, with 9 bases between the two ends. Together with reference TRBV7-2 and TRBJ1-1, the CDR3 gives the full variable domain: GAGVSQSPSNKVTEKGKDVELRCDPISGHTALYWYRQSLGQGLEFLIYFQGNSAPDKSGLPSDRFSAERTGGSVSTLTIQRTQQEDSAVYLCASSLEQGPEAFFGQGTRLTVV.

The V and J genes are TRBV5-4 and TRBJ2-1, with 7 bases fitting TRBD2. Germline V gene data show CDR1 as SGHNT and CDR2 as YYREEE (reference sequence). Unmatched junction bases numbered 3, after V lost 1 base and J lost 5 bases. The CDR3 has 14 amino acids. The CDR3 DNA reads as TGTGCCAGCAGCTTGACTAGCGCAGACAATGAGCAGTTCTTC. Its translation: CASSLTSADNEQFF.

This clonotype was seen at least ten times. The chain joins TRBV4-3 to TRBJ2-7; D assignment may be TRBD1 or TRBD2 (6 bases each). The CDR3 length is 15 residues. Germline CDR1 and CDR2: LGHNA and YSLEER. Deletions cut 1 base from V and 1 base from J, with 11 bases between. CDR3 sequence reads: CASSQVQGGSYEQYF. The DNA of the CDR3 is TGCGCCAGCAGCCAAGTACAGGGAGGATCCTACGAGCAGTACTTC.

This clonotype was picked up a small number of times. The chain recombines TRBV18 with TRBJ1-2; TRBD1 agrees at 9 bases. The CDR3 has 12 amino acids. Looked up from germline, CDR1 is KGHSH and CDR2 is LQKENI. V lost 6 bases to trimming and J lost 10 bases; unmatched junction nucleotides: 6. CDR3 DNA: TGTGCCAGCTCCCGGGACAGGGAAAACTACACCTTC. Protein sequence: CASSRDRENYTF.

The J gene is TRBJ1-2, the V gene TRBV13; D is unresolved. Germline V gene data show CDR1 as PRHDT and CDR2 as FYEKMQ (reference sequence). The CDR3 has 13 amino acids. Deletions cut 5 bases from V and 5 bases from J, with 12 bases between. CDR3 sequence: CASSRKGIYGYTF. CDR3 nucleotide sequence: TGTGCCAGCAGCAGAAAAGGGATTTATGGCTACACCTTC.